Listed below are T cell receptor beta chains from one sample, sequenced in a study of cytomegalovirus exposure and HLA in healthy donors. Repertoires were generated with immunoSEQ multiplex PCR, while TCRdb's copy carries only in-frame clones and drops some. The table records over 90,000 clones, 60% to 80% of them present only once. Sequencing was done on a sample of PBMCs. These receptors came from a male donor in good health and CMV-seropositive. The CDR3 runs from the conserved cysteine through the conserved F or W. D genes are given only for firm matches. The listing skips clone size in some rows; elsewhere it reads once, few, many or a size class.

>.|TRBV5-4|TRBJ1-2|.
TGTGCCAGCAGCTTGAATGCAGGGGCGGGCGCTAACTATGGCTACACCTTC
CASSLNAGAGANYGYTF
>.|TRBV7-2|TRBJ2-1|TRBD2
TGTGCCAGCAGCCCGCGGACTAGCCAGGCTAATGAGCAGTTCTTC
CASSPRTSQANEQFF
>.|TRBV7-2|TRBJ2-7|.
TGTGCCAGCTCTCGAACGCGGATCTACGAGCAGTACTTC
CASSRTRIYEQYF
>few|TRBV6-1|TRBJ2-3|.
TGTGCCAGCAGTGGAGGGTTCACAGATACGCAGTATTTT
CASSGGFTDTQYF
>.|TRBV19|TRBJ2-4|TRBD1
TGTGCCAGTAGCGAAGCCGGGACAGGGAGAGACATTCAGTACTTC
CASSEAGTGRDIQYF
>.|TRBV27|TRBJ2-1|TRBD1
TGTGCCAGCAGACTACAGGGGGCGTTTAACAATGAGCAGTTCTTC
CASRLQGAFNNEQFF
>.|TRBV6-4|TRBJ1-5|.
TGTGCCAGCAGTGACTCGGCAGGGAATCAGCCCCAGCATTTT
CASSDSAGNQPQHF
>.|TRBV7-2|TRBJ2-7|TRBD2
TGTGCCAGCAGTCGAACTAGCGGGAGCCTTTCCTACGAGCAGTACTTC
CASSRTSGSLSYEQYF
>once|TRBV5-1|TRBJ2-5|TRBD1
TGCGCCAGCAGGAACGTGGACAGGGTGAAAGAGACCCAGTACTTC
CASRNVDRVKETQYF
>.|TRBV7-3|TRBJ2-7|.
TGTGCCAGCAGCTCCCCCGCAGTCCGTCGTTACGAGCAGTACTTC
CASSSPAVRRYEQYF
>.|TRBV7-8|TRBJ1-1|.
TGTGCCAGCAGCCCCTGGACAGCAGGAGAAGCTTTCTTT
CASSPWTAGEAFF
>.|TRBV5-1|TRBJ2-7|.
TGCGCCAGCGCCCTCGAGGCACGGTCTGTTTACGAGCAGTACTTC
CASALEARSVYEQYF
>.|TRBV6-5|TRBJ1-2|.
TGTGCCAGCAGTGCAGGTGCTGGCTACACCTTC
CASSAGAGYTF
>.|TRBV13|TRBJ2-1|TRBD2
TGTGCCAGCAGCTTCCGGGACTATAGATACAATGAGCAGTTCTTC
CASSFRDYRYNEQFF
>.|TRBV6-1|TRBJ2-5|.
TGTGCCAGCAGTGAAGCGCAGGGGGAGACCCAGTACTTC
CASSEAQGETQYF
>.|TRBV7-2|TRBJ2-7|TRBD1
TGTGCCAGCAGCTTGGGGGACAGGGTAGGGTCCTACGAGCAGTACTTC
CASSLGDRVGSYEQYF
>.|TRBV19|TRBJ2-5|TRBD1
TGTGCCAGTAAGGGACAGGGGGGGCAGACCCAGTACTTC
CASKGQGGQTQYF
>.|TRBV7-2|TRBJ2-3|.
TGTGCCAGCAGCCCTAACGCGCTAGTCACAGATACGCAGTATTTT
CASSPNALVTDTQYF
>.|TRBV7-8|TRBJ2-7|.
TGTGCCAGCAGCTTAGGAGGTCGGGTACAGGTGACCTCCTACGAGCAGTACTTC
CASSLGGRVQVTSYEQYF
>.|TRBV2|TRBJ2-5|TRBD1
TGTGCCAGCAGGCCCGGGACAGAGTTTATGACCCAGTACTTC
CASRPGTEFMTQYF
>few|TRBV7-9|TRBJ2-3|TRBD1
TGTGCCAGCAGCACTCCCCCCGGCAGGGGGCAAACAGATACGCAGTATTTT
CASSTPPGRGQTDTQYF
>.|TRBV28|TRBJ2-7|.
TGTGCCAGTAACTCACAGGCCTACGAGCAGTACTTC
CASNSQAYEQYF
>.|TRBV25-1|TRBJ1-1|.
TGTGCCAGCAGTGAATATGGGGGGTTTACTGAAGCTTTCTTT
CASSEYGGFTEAFF
>.|TRBV9|TRBJ2-1|TRBD2
TGTGCCAGCAGCGTACTCCCCTCTAGCGGGAGATGGAATGAGCAGTTCTTC
CASSVLPSSGRWNEQFF
>once|TRBV19|TRBJ1-1|.
TGTGCCAGTAGTATTGGGGCCACTGAAGCTTTCTTT
CASSIGATEAFF
>.|TRBV4-3|TRBJ2-6|TRBD2
TGCGCCAGCAGCCAATCGTGGCTAGCGGGAGTGTTTGGGGCCAACGTCCTGACTTTC
CASSQSWLAGVFGANVLTF
>.|TRBV4-3|TRBJ1-2|.
TGCGCCAGCAGCCAAGATCAGGGGAACTATGGCTACACCTTC
CASSQDQGNYGYTF
>.|TRBV10-3|TRBJ1-1|TRBD1
TGTGCCATTATGGGACAGGGGAACACTGAAGCTTTCTTT
CAIMGQGNTEAFF
>.|TRBV4-1|TRBJ2-3|.
TGCGCCAGCGTCGGGGAGCTCGGTACGCAGTATTTT
CASVGELGTQYF
>.|TRBV19|TRBJ1-4|.
TGTGCCAGTAGCCCCTCTGACCGAGCATCGGGTGAAAAACTGTTTTTT
CASSPSDRASGEKLFF
>.|TRBV4-3|TRBJ2-1|TRBD2
TGCGCCAGCAGCCACGGGACTAGCCGTGACAATGAGCAGTTCTTC
CASSHGTSRDNEQFF
>.|TRBV4-2|TRBJ1-1|.
TGTGCCAGCAGCCAAGATCGCGGGCAGCGACAAGCTTTCTTT
CASSQDRGQRQAFF
>once|TRBV11-2|TRBJ2-5|.
TGTGCCAGCAGCTCCCAAAACACAGGGAAAGAGACCCAGTACTTC
CASSSQNTGKETQYF
>.|TRBV27|TRBJ2-5|.
TGTGCCAGCACCTCCCTTAGTGAGGGAGAGACCCAGTACTTC
CASTSLSEGETQYF
>.|TRBV15|TRBJ2-1|TRBD1
TGTGCCACCAGCAGGGACTTGACAGGGTACAATGAGCAGTTCTTC
CATSRDLTGYNEQFF
>few|TRBV5-1|TRBJ1-2|.
TGCGCCAGCAGCTTGTTCCGCGGGGATGAAGGTGGCTACACCTTC
CASSLFRGDEGGYTF
>.|TRBV10-3|TRBJ2-1|TRBD2
TGTGCCATCAGCGCCGGGACTAGGTTCAATGAGCAGTTCTTC
CAISAGTRFNEQFF
>.|TRBV15|TRBJ2-7|TRBD2
TGTGCCACCAGCAACCCAGCGGGAAGCAACGAGCAGTACTTC
CATSNPAGSNEQYF
>.|TRBV7-9|TRBJ1-1|.
TGTGCCAGCAGCTTAGGAGAGACTCCTAACACTGAAGCTTTCTTT
CASSLGETPNTEAFF
>.|TRBV7-9|TRBJ2-3|TRBD2
TGTGCCAGCAGTCTCACTAGCGACCCATCAGATACGCAGTATTTT
CASSLTSDPSDTQYF
>.|TRBV18|TRBJ1-3|.
TGTGCCAGCTCAACGGGGATCTCTGGAAACACCATATATTTT
CASSTGISGNTIYF
>.|TRBV5-1|TRBJ2-5|TRBD1
TGCGCCAGCAGCTCTACAGGGGCGGTTCAAGAGACCCAGTACTTC
CASSSTGAVQETQYF
>few|TRBV11-1|TRBJ2-7|TRBD1
TGTGCCAGCAGCTGGGGGACAGGGGCGGGCTACGAGCAGTACTTC
CASSWGTGAGYEQYF
>few|TRBV18|TRBJ2-7|TRBD1
TGTGCCAGCTCACCGGACAGGGACGAGAACGAGCAGTACTTC
CASSPDRDENEQYF
>.|TRBV15|TRBJ2-1|TRBD2
TGTGCCACCAGCGCGGAGGGAGGGATAAGCTCCTACAATGAGCAGTTCTTC
CATSAEGGISSYNEQFF
>.|TRBV28|TRBJ1-4|TRBD1
TGTGCCAGCAGCTGGACAGGGTCGGGAGAAAAACTGTTTTTT
CASSWTGSGEKLFF